Below, 9 T cell receptor beta chains from the same sample are listed, as sequenced in a study of Tregs in tolerant kidney transplant recipients. Antigens of these TCRs are unknown. TCRdb's copy holds only in-frame clones and misses some; the assay was immunoSEQ multiplex PCR. The repertoire table contains about 1,500 clones. FACS sorting followed a roughly six-day coculture of CFSE-labeled recipient PBMCs with irradiated graft donor PBMCs. Sequenced here: CD4+ T cells from blood cultured with allogeneic cells, sampled before the transplant. Receptors originate from a human patient who received a combined kidney and bone marrow transplant.

In terms of frequency, this clone is medium-sized (0.01 to 0.1%). From the germline J gene comes the end of the CDR3, since the read stops 3 residues before it. This chain links TRBV2 with TRBJ2-3; D may be TRBD2 (6 bases). Germline V gives CDR1 SNHLY, CDR2 FYNNEI. The CDR3 covers 13 residues. V lost 4 bases and J lost 6, with 11 bases in between. The CDR3 bases that were read are TGTGCCAGCAGTGGGACTACCTTGGATACG. Translating it yields CASSGTTLDT. The complete CDR3 reads CASSGTTLDTQYF.

This clone is classed as medium-sized by frequency. Coverage ceases 3 residues before the CDR3 finishes, and the germline J gene fills in the end. The V and J genes are TRBV11-2 and TRBJ2-7, with D unresolved. Germline V lookup: CDR1 SGHAT, CDR2 FQNNGV. The CDR3 loop spans 13 amino acids. V lost 0 bases, J lost 6 bases, and 9 bases lay in between. CDR3 region: CASSLDPKREQYF. CDR3 DNA (partial): TGTGCCAGCAGCTTAGATCCGAAGCGCGAG.

As to this clone: From the germline J gene comes the end of the CDR3, since the read stops 3 residues before it. This chain connects TRBV6-1 to TRBJ1-1; 7 nucleotides line up with TRBD1. The CDR3 sequence is 14 residues long. From germline, CDR1 is MNHNS and CDR2 SASEGT. The J segment lost 1 base and the V segment lost 4 bases, leaving 3 bases of the junction unmatched. The sequenced part of the CDR3 DNA is TGTGCCAGCAGTGGACAGGGTCGGAACACTGAA. Translating gives CASSGQGRNTE. The entire CDR3 sequence reads CASSGQGRNTEAFF.

Regarding this clone: The read falls 3 residues short of the CDR3 end, and the missing part is taken from the germline J gene. J is TRBJ2-1 and V is TRBV7-2; no clear D. V gave up 2 bases and J gave up 4 bases, with 3 bases separating them. Germline-derived CDR1 and CDR2 are SGHTA and FQGNSA. CDR3 length equals 12 residues. The CDR3 region is CASSLQYNEQFF. The DNA read from the CDR3 is TGTGCCAGCAGCTTACAATACAATGAG.

Note on this clone: With the read ending 3 residues before the CDR3 end, the germline J gene is used to fill in that end. J is TRBJ2-6 and V is TRBV3-1 (or the pseudogene TRBV3-2); 7 bases line up with TRBD1. This CDR3 region has 16 residues. Germline CDR1 and CDR2: LGHDT and YNNKEL (reference sequence). V gave up 2 bases and J gave up 2 bases; unmatched junction bases: 3. The sequenced part of the CDR3 DNA is TGTGCCAGCAGCCAAACTGACAGGGCTGGGGCCAACGTC. It specifies CASSQTDRAGANV. The full CDR3 protein reads CASSQTDRAGANVLTF.

Considering frequency, this clone is medium-sized (0.01 to 0.1%). The CDR3 goes on 3 residues after the read ends, and that part is filled in from the germline J gene. The gene calls are TRBV2 and TRBJ1-1; D is undetermined. The V gene lost 7 bases and the J gene lost 3 bases, with 15 bases spanning the gap. Germline CDR1 SNHLY, CDR2 FYNNEI. The CDR3 runs to 14 residues. The CDR3 DNA, read in part, is TGTGCCAGCAACGTGTGGGCCTCGGACACTGAA. Translated, it gives CASNVWASDTE. The whole CDR3 sequence is CASNVWASDTEAFF.

Comments on this clone: The DNA ends 3 residues before the CDR3 does, and the rest of the CDR3 is filled in from the germline J gene. The genes are TRBV20-1 and TRBJ2-1, with D possibly being TRBD1 (5 bases). Germline assignment: CDR1 DFQATT and CDR2 SNEGSKA (reference sequence). V lost 0 bases and J lost 0, with 15 bases in between. This CDR3 has 17 residues. Incomplete CDR3 DNA: TGCAGTGCTAGAGATCTTGGCAGGGCGAGCTCCTACAATGAG. Amino acids: CSARDLGRASSYNE. The full CDR3 sequence reads CSARDLGRASSYNEQFF.

Judged by frequency, this clone is hyperexpanded. The read terminates 3 residues before the CDR3 end, so the remaining end is supplied by the germline J gene. J is TRBJ2-2 and V is TRBV20-1; D uncertain. This CDR3 comprises 12 residues. Germline V gives CDR1 DFQATT, CDR2 SNEGSKA (reference sequence). V was cut by 3 bases and J by 1 base, with 3 bases left in between. The CDR3 region is CSASGNTGELFF. Partial CDR3 DNA: TGCAGTGCTAGCGGGAACACCGGGGAG.

On this clone itself: The CDR3 goes on 3 residues after the read ends, and that part is filled in from the germline J gene. The J gene is TRBJ2-7, the V gene TRBV7-2, with TRBD1 matching 7 bases. V lost 6 bases to trimming and J lost 2 bases; unmatched junction nucleotides: 10. Germline values: CDR1 SGHTA, CDR2 FQGNSA. The CDR3 sequence is 15 residues long. The CDR3 sequence: CASRNKGAPTYEQYF. Partial CDR3 DNA: TGTGCCAGCAGAAACAAGGGGGCGCCTACCTACGAG. Using reference TRBV7-2 and TRBJ2-7 for the parts outside the CDR3, the full variable domain is GAGVSQSPSNKVTEKGKDVELRCDPISGHTALYWYRQSLGQGLEFLIYFQGNSAPDKSGLPSDRFSAERTGGSVSTLTIQRTQQEDSAVYLCASRNKGAPTYEQYFGPGTRLTVT.